The T cell receptor beta chain under discussion was sequenced for a study of CD8+CD57+ T cells in acquired aplastic anemia. Overall study: DNA per sorted CD4+ or CD8+ sample ranged roughly 0.18 to 30 ug, averaging roughly 3.3 ug. Study findings and constraints: Patients and controls shared nearly 30 CD8+ CDR3 sequences, which appeared highly expressed in patients and within their immunodominant clones. Significance was not reached for CD8+ Simpson's diversity between patients and controls.

It was patients with CD8+CD57+ cell expansion by flow cytometry who were chosen for sequencing. Template material for TCR beta VDJ and CDR3 profiling consisted of genomic DNA. TCRdb reprocessed the reads with MiXCR, giving one entry per CDR3 protein. The table includes a few hundred thousand distinct CDR3 sequences, 82% detected once. This clonotype came up many times. Its antigen is not identified. The sequence was obtained from a human donor with aplastic anemia. Sequenced sample: sorted CD4+, CD8+, or CD8+CD57+ T cells (not recorded which) from PBMCs.

CDR3 nucleotide sequence: TGTGCCAGCAGTATGACAGGGCCCGAGGAGCCCCAGCATTTT. Translation gives CASSMTGPEEPQHF. The chain employs TRBV6-2 or TRBV6-3 and TRBJ1-5, with TRBD1 matching over 7 bases. Germline assignment: CDR1 MNHEY and CDR2 SVGEGT. V lost 5 bases, J lost 8 bases, and 9 bases stayed unmatched. The CDR3 has 14 residues.